This TCR beta chain emerged from a study of CD8+ T cells in alopecia areata. Study-level background: Treated patients were dosed with oral tofacitinib, taking 5 to 10 mg twice daily.

This CDR3 region has 14 residues. V lost 1 base to trimming and J lost 5 bases, with 12 bases between them. CDR1 SGHDT and CDR2 YYEEEE come from the germline V gene. Treatment here: oral pan-JAK inhibitor, 5-10 mg twice daily. Notes on the study in general: Uncertainty remains about how baseline CD8+ expansion links to response, with one nonresponder.

Extracted from the samples, RNA was reverse transcribed into cDNA to serve as the sequencing template. Here immunoSEQ multiplex PCR was the method, and the copy in TCRdb shows in-frame clones only, minus some. This sample has hundreds of thousands of clones; over 60% occur once, and the top ten carry roughly 1.2%. About this clone: Antigen: not known.

Source: CD4+ T cells sorted from blood, taken around week 42, from a patient treated with tofacitinib. The chain recombines TRBV5-6 with TRBJ2-5; D possibly corresponds to TRBD1 (6 bases). The TCR sequence derives from a human donor with alopecia areata. The CDR3 here is CASSLSGVEETQYF. DNA for the CDR3: TGTGCCAGCAGCTTGTCAGGGGTGGAGGAGACCCAGTACTTC.